Each of the 4 T cell receptor beta chains below was sequenced from the same sample in a study of blood T cell repertoires in COVID-19. Clones were sequenced by immunoSEQ multiplex PCR, and TCRdb holds only the in-frame ones, with some missing. The sample lists 250,000 to 350,000 clones, roughly 83% occurring once. Sample: peripheral blood. These receptors came from a woman aged 45-59 years with acute or convalescent COVID-19.

This rearrangement joins TRBV9 to TRBJ2-1; 8 bases are shared with TRBD2. The CDR3 has 15 amino acids. Germline lookup yields CDR1 SGDLS and CDR2 YYNGEE. V gave up 2 bases and J gave up 3 bases; unmatched junction bases: 4. The CDR3 DNA follows: TGTGCCAGCAGCGTCAAGCGGGAGCTCTACAATGAGCAGTTCTTC. This sequence encodes CASSVKRELYNEQFF.

V and J are TRBV7-8 and TRBJ2-1; 14 positions match TRBD2. CDR1 is SGHVS and CDR2 is FQNEAQ in the germline V gene. This CDR3 comprises 15 residues. V gave up 2 bases and J gave up 8 bases; unmatched junction bases: 2. The CDR3 nucleotides read TGTGCCAGCAGCTTATTGACTAGCGGGGGGGATGAGCAGTTCTTC. Protein: CASSLLTSGGDEQFF. The variable domain in full, completed from reference TRBV7-8 and TRBJ2-1, reads GAGVSQSPRYKVAKRGQDVALRCDPISGHVSLFWYQQALGQGPEFLTYFQNEAQLDKSGLPSDRFFAERPEGSVSTLKIQRTQQEDSAVYLCASSLLTSGGDEQFFGPGTRLTVL.

The chain recombines TRBV6-2 or TRBV6-3 with TRBJ2-7; unclear D gene. This CDR3 is 13 amino acids long. Germline-derived CDR1 and CDR2 are MNHEY and SVGEGT. V was cut by 0 bases and J by 6 bases, with 9 bases left in between. This CDR3 reads CASSYSILVEQYF. CDR3 nucleotide sequence: TGTGCCAGCAGTTACTCGATTTTAGTCGAGCAGTACTTC.

The CDR3 protein is CASRPPGGGGQFF. As DNA, the CDR3 is TGTGCCAGCAGGCCACCGGGAGGGGGAGGGCAGTTCTTC. V is TRBV12-3 or TRBV12-4 and J is TRBJ2-1; 8 nucleotides agree with TRBD2. The V gene end was trimmed by 6 bases and the J gene end by 12 bases; junction bases not matched to a gene: 10. This CDR3 is 13 amino acids long.